The clone carrying this TCR beta chain was counted a few times. TCRdb used MiXCR to reprocess the 5' RACE reads, holding one entry per CDR3 protein. The repertoire holds about 98,000 distinct CDR3 sequences, with approximately 9.9% as singletons. V was trimmed by 0 bases and J by 0 bases, leaving 10 bases between them. The CDR3 is 16 amino acids. Germline assignment: CDR1 SGHRS and CDR2 YFSETQ. These data originate in a study of early T cells in non-severe SARS-CoV-2 infection. This receptor was taken from an adult who was a healthcare worker with PCR-confirmed SARS-CoV-2 infection or an uninfected control (not recorded which). Sequencing was carried out using whole blood. V usage is TRBV5-1 and J usage is TRBJ2-1; tentatively, D is TRBD2 (6 bases). The CDR3 region has the DNA TGCGCCAGCAGCTTGGCGGGACTCCTCTCCTACAATGAGCAGTTCTTC. Protein sequence: CASSLAGLLSYNEQFF.